The entry that follows covers one T cell receptor beta chain sequence. Sequencing used immunoSEQ multiplex PCR; TCRdb keeps in-frame clones, though not all of them. The sample has under 50,000 clones; roughly 92% are singletons. The entry originates in a study of PD-L1 blockade in urothelial cancer. The time point is: pretreatment peripheral blood. This CDR3 contains 12 residues. J lost 3 bases, V lost 8 bases, and 1 base had no gene match. The germline gives CDR1 SNHLY, CDR2 FYNNEI. This sequence joins TRBV2 and TRBJ2-7; 10 bases line up with TRBD1. This clonotype was sampled from a woman aged 60-70 years with urothelial cancer. The sequencing here drew on PBMCs, taken around atezolizumab (anti-PD-L1) treatment. The DNA of the CDR3 is TGTGCCAGCCGGGACAGGGGCTACGAGCAGTACTTC. Translation: CASRDRGYEQYF. Filled out from reference TRBV2 and TRBJ2-7, the complete variable domain reads EPEVTQTPSHQVTQMGQEVILRCVPISNHLYFYWYRQILGQKVEFLVSFYNNEISEKSEIFDDQFSVERPDGSNFTLKIRSTKLEDSAMYFCASRDRGYEQYFGPGTRLTVT.